This TCR beta chain emerged from a study of blood T cell repertoires in COVID-19. Study details: COVID-19 samples, acute and convalescent, were from the United States, Italy and Spain. Sample material is recorded as cDNA or gDNA derived from T cells, B-cell-depleted T cells, or PBMCs.

The germline V gene encodes CDR1 LNHDA and CDR2 SQIVND (reference sequence). The CDR3 loop spans 15 amino acids. The V and J ends lost 4 bases and 4 bases, in that order; junction bases with no gene match: 4. TCRdb keeps only in-frame clones here, not all; method: immunoSEQ multiplex PCR. The table has around 110,000 clones, 70% to 85% seen once. This clone has just one count. The gene calls are TRBV19 and TRBJ2-3; 11 nucleotides match TRBD1. Specimen: peripheral blood. The clonotype comes from a man between 65 and 79 years old with active or convalescent COVID-19. The CDR3 here is CASSTPGQGADTQYF. In DNA, the CDR3 is TGTGCCAGTAGTACACCGGGACAGGGGGCAGATACGCAGTATTTT.